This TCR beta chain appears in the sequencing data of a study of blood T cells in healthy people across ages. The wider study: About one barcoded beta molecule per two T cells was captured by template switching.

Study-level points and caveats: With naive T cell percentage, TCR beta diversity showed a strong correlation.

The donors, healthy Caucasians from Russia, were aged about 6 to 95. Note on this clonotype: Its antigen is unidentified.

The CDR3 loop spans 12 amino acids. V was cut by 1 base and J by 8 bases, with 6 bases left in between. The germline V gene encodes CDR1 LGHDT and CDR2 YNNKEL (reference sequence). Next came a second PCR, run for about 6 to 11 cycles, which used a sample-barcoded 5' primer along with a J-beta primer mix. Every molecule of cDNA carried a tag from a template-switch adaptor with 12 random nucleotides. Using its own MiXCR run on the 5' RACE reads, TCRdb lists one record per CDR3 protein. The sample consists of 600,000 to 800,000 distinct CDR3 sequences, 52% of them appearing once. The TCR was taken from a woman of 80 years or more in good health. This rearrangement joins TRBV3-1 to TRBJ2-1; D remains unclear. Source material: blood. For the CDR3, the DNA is TGTGCCAGCAGCCAAGTAGGGCATGAGCAGTTCTTC. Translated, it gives CASSQVGHEQFF.